This T cell receptor beta chain was observed in a study of radiation and T cells in renal cell carcinoma. Across the study: Nephrectomy followed 15 Gy stereotactic body radiation by 4 weeks.

Time point: baseline pretreatment blood. Sample treatment: 15 Gy SBRT to primary tumor, nephrectomy 4 weeks later. The tumor was a clear cell renal cell carcinoma. The repertoire was sequenced with immunoSEQ multiplex PCR; TCRdb's copy has only in-frame clones and lacks some. The table lists 85,000 to 100,000 clones, 86% of them singletons, with 6.5% to 8.5% in the top ten. The germline gives CDR1 ENHRY, CDR2 SYGVKD. Trimming removed 8 bases from V and 1 base from J; junction bases left unmatched: 11. This CDR3 spans 16 amino acids. The TCR originated in a man in his fifties with renal cell carcinoma. This chain uses TRBV10-3 with TRBJ2-5; TRBD1 matches 9 bases. The sample in question was blood, obtained from a patient whose treatment included radiotherapy and nephrectomy. CDR3 sequence (DNA): TGTGCCATCGGGCGGGGAGGACAGGGGCTCCAAGAGACCCAGTACTTC. Amino acid sequence: CAIGRGGQGLQETQYF.